This passage covers 11 T cell receptor beta chains from one sample sequenced in a study of blood T cell repertoires in COVID-19. Libraries were prepared by immunoSEQ multiplex PCR; TCRdb keeps only in-frame clonotypes and omits some of them. The sample carries some 240,000 clones, 75% to 85% recorded once. Sequencing input: peripheral blood. These TCRs come from a woman in her 70s with COVID-19, enrolled during active disease.

The chain combines TRBV9 with TRBJ2-3; tentative D call: TRBD2 (6 bases). This CDR3 spans 18 amino acids. Trimming cost V 0 bases and J 0 bases, with 17 bases left between them. Germline V lookup: CDR1 SGDLS, CDR2 YYNGEE. CDR3 loop: CASSVGPGPGTSTDTQYF. In nucleotides, the CDR3 is TGTGCCAGCAGCGTAGGGCCGGGGCCGGGGACTAGCACAGATACGCAGTATTTT.

V gene TRBV4-3 combines with J gene TRBJ2-5, with a possible D match to TRBD2 (6 bases). Germline V gene data show CDR1 as LGHNA and CDR2 as YSLEER. This CDR3 contains 15 residues. V lost 3 bases and J lost 0, with 11 bases in between. CDR3 sequence: CASSQLRDYQETQYF. CDR3 bases: TGCGCCAGCAGCCAGTTACGGGACTACCAAGAGACCCAGTACTTC.

This clone is a singleton in its sample. The J gene is TRBJ2-7, the V gene TRBV6-1, with 8 bases aligning to TRBD2. The CDR3 extends over 15 amino acids. V shed 3 bases, J shed 6 bases, and the junction held 10 bases outside the gene matches. Germline V lookup: CDR1 MNHNS, CDR2 SASEGT. The CDR3 region has the DNA TGTGCCAGCAGTGAGGGACACCGGGGGGGTCTCGAGCAGTACTTC. Protein sequence: CASSEGHRGGLEQYF.

V gene TRBV18 combines with J gene TRBJ1-2, with 7 bases matching TRBD1. Trimming cost V 5 bases and J 5 bases; bases outside gene matches: 11. The CDR3 is 15 amino acids. Germline CDR1 is KGHSH and CDR2 is LQKENI. This chain's CDR3 is CASSSITGTEYGYTF. CDR3 coding DNA: TGTGCCAGCTCATCAATAACCGGGACAGAGTATGGCTACACCTTC.

The CDR3 bases are TGTGCCAGCAGTCAGACAGGGGTGAACTATGGCTACACCTTC. This codes for CASSQTGVNYGYTF. The chain carries TRBV6-5 and TRBJ1-2, with 8 bases identical to TRBD1. With 5 bases clipped from V and 2 bases from J, the junction kept 4 bases outside the gene matches. The CDR3 contains 14 residues. Germline V CDR1 and CDR2: MNHEY, SVGAGI.

The rearrangement joins TRBV6-5 to TRBJ2-7; weak D call: TRBD1 (7 bases). The germline V and J ends were trimmed by 2 bases and 1 base, with 15 bases remaining between them. This CDR3 has 16 amino acids. Per germline, CDR1 MNHEY and CDR2 SVGAGI. CDR3 DNA: TGTGCCAGCAGTTACCGACAGGGAAGCGGGTCCTACGAGCAGTACTTC. This codes for CASSYRQGSGSYEQYF.

This chain links TRBV3-1 (or the pseudogene TRBV3-2) with TRBJ1-5; 7 bases are a match to TRBD1. The CDR3 loop spans 17 amino acids. J gave up 1 base and V 1 base, and 7 bases lay outside the gene matches. In germline, CDR1 is LGHDT, CDR2 YNNKEL (reference sequence). CDR3 nucleotides: TGTGCCAGCAGCCAAGGATCCGGGACAGCGAGCAATCAGCCCCAGCATTTT. As protein: CASSQGSGTASNQPQHF.

The chain is built from TRBV4-3 and TRBJ2-3, with 10 bases matching TRBD1. Germline CDR1 LGHNA, CDR2 YSLEER. The CDR3 is made up of 16 amino acids. After removal of 3 bases from V and 2 bases from J, the junction contained 5 bases not matched to a gene. CDR3 residues: CASSQAGTGVTDTQYF. As DNA, the CDR3 is TGCGCCAGCAGCCAGGCCGGGACAGGGGTCACAGATACGCAGTATTTT.

V usage is TRBV19 and J usage is TRBJ2-7; 7 bases fit TRBD2. V trimming: 3 bases; J trimming: 2 bases; junction bases outside the gene matches: 4. The CDR3 spans 14 residues. Germline V CDR1 and CDR2: LNHDA, SQIVND (reference sequence). In DNA form, the CDR3 reads TGTGCCAGTAGTATGGCCGGGACTACCTACGAGCAGTACTTC. Protein: CASSMAGTTYEQYF.

This clone was found many times. The chain combines TRBV7-2 with TRBJ2-7; the D is unclear. The V and J ends lost 0 bases and 3 bases respectively, with 18 bases between them. The germline V gene has CDR1 SGHTA and CDR2 FQGNSA. The CDR3 is 17 residues long. CDR3 protein: CASSLAVTRNFHYEQYF. The DNA of the CDR3 is TGTGCCAGCAGCTTAGCCGTGACAAGAAATTTTCACTACGAGCAGTACTTC. Supplemented by reference TRBV7-2 and TRBJ2-7, the full variable domain reads GAGVSQSPSNKVTEKGKDVELRCDPISGHTALYWYRQSLGQGLEFLIYFQGNSAPDKSGLPSDRFSAERTGGSVSTLTIQRTQQEDSAVYLCASSLAVTRNFHYEQYFGPGTRLTVT.

The rearrangement joins TRBV5-4 to TRBJ1-2, with D perhaps matching TRBD1 (5 bases). CDR3 length: 14 amino acids. V gave up 2 bases and J gave up 8 bases, with 16 bases separating them. Germline V gene sequence: CDR1 SGHNT, CDR2 YYREEE (reference sequence). In nucleotides, the CDR3 is TGTGCCAGCAGCTTAAGGGGTGCCTCTAGGGGCTACACCTTC. It translates to CASSLRGASRGYTF.